This TCR beta chain emerged from a study of T-cell reconstitution after alpha-beta-depleted transplantation in children. Construction of the TCRbeta library involved unique molecular identifiers. TCRdb re-derived calls from the PCR reads in MiXCR, one entry per CDR3 protein. The sample lists hundreds of thousands of distinct CDR3 sequences, around 9.6% occurring once. Trimming took 6 bases from V and 2 from J, leaving 23 bases between them. CDR1 and CDR2 from the germline V gene are MNHNS and SASEGT. The CDR3 is made up of 19 amino acids. A note on this clonotype: A much larger clone sits a single nucleotide away, making a read error possible.

The rearrangement joins TRBV6-1 to TRBJ2-6; a possible D gene is TRBD1 (5 bases). This receptor was obtained from a human donor who donated a stem cell graft to a child with SCID. Sequenced material: PBMCs from the stem cell graft donor, taken from the stem cell graft. CDR3 DNA sequence: TGTGCCAGCAGCCCACATGGGGCCCTTTCGTCAACTGGGGCCAACGTCCTGACTTTC. Its translation is CASSPHGALSSTGANVLTF.